The rows below give T cell receptor beta chains drawn from one sample of a study of T cell responses to AZD1222 COVID-19 vaccine. Produced via immunoSEQ multiplex PCR; TCRdb's table is partial and in-frame only. The profile shows under 100,000 clones, about 86% of them singletons. This specimen was peripheral blood, taken on day 0 of AZD1222 vaccination. Receptor source: an adult in good health. Each CDR3 is given without its conserved first and last residue. The D gene is left open where the match is weak. Part of the rows lack a size; the others show once, few, many or a class for expanded clones.

v_call	clone_size	j_call	d_call	cdr3_aa
TRBV3-1/TRBV3-2	NA	TRBJ2-5	TRBD2	ASSHQRLAQETQY
TRBV2	NA	TRBJ1-2	TRBD1	ASSERQGGYGYT
TRBV2	NA	TRBJ1-1	NA	ASRSAIMNTEAF
TRBV18	NA	TRBJ1-1	NA	ASSPAWNTEAF
TRBV3-1/TRBV3-2	NA	TRBJ2-7	NA	ASSPRRQFYEQY
TRBV5-1	NA	TRBJ2-1	TRBD1	ASSFGTVNEQF
TRBV6-1	NA	TRBJ1-6	NA	ASSESGAGSPLH
TRBV6-1	NA	TRBJ2-5	NA	ASREGGETQY
TRBV18	NA	TRBJ2-2	NA	ASSTGSGYNTGELF
TRBV5-1	NA	TRBJ2-4	TRBD1	ASSTTGTGGGKNIQY
TRBV7-8	NA	TRBJ2-7	TRBD1	ASSGQGQHEQY
TRBV10-3	NA	TRBJ1-4	TRBD1	AISAWDRGNEKLF
TRBV19	NA	TRBJ2-1	NA	ASSILGGIDEQF
TRBV28	NA	TRBJ1-2	NA	ASSTDQGSHGYT
TRBV28	NA	TRBJ1-5	TRBD1	ASSTGVNQPQH
TRBV6-2/TRBV6-3	NA	TRBJ2-7	NA	ASSSNSGYYEQY
TRBV7-5	once	TRBJ2-7	NA	VRSLIGFGGVYEQY
TRBV29-1	NA	TRBJ2-3	NA	SVGADTQY
TRBV21-1	NA	TRBJ2-7	NA	ASSKLGTEQY
TRBV2	NA	TRBJ2-2	TRBD2	ASATSRNTGELF
TRBV6-6	NA	TRBJ2-7	NA	ASSGGSYEQY
TRBV18	NA	TRBJ2-7	NA	ASSPPGRDLGEQY
TRBV11-2	once	TRBJ1-4	NA	ASSLDNGEKLF
TRBV18	NA	TRBJ1-6	NA	ASSPGNSPLH
TRBV18	NA	TRBJ1-5	TRBD1	ASSPNIGQGDQPQH
TRBV28	NA	TRBJ2-3	TRBD2	ASSLPSGGSTDTQY
TRBV6-1	NA	TRBJ2-7	NA	ASSPSYEQY
TRBV11-2	NA	TRBJ2-1	TRBD2	ASSLAWFGTSYNEQF
TRBV3-1/TRBV3-2	NA	TRBJ2-7	NA	ASSQLAGDHEQY
TRBV11-1	NA	TRBJ2-3	TRBD2	ASSYPSPSGGDRQY
TRBV28	few	TRBJ2-1	NA	ATRVASYNEQF
TRBV6-5	NA	TRBJ2-7	NA	ASRGTAGEQY
TRBV25-1	NA	TRBJ2-7	TRBD2	ASSEYRGGYEQY
TRBV7-9	NA	TRBJ2-3	TRBD2	ASSLWIAGRDTQY
TRBV27	NA	TRBJ1-2	NA	ASSPPNFRRYT
TRBV3-1/TRBV3-2	NA	TRBJ1-1	NA	ASSQEGVNTEAF
TRBV2	NA	TRBJ1-1	TRBD1	ASSGTGGDTEAF
TRBV12-3/TRBV12-4	NA	TRBJ2-5	NA	ASRPREEETQY
TRBV30	NA	TRBJ2-1	TRBD2	AWSGGTSGMSNEQF
TRBV7-2	NA	TRBJ1-4	TRBD1	ASSPGGQGREKLF
TRBV15	NA	TRBJ2-1	TRBD2	ATSISGITYNEQF
TRBV6-6	once	TRBJ2-3	TRBD2	ASSPLLAGVGDTQY
TRBV7-2	once	TRBJ1-6	TRBD1	ASSPRTGMDSPLH
TRBV28	NA	TRBJ1-2	NA	ASSESLNYGYT
TRBV30	NA	TRBJ2-2	NA	AYSWGRRTGELF
TRBV7-9	NA	TRBJ1-1	TRBD1	ASRGDRVFDTEAF
TRBV19	NA	TRBJ1-1	NA	ASSVGGGRAEAF
TRBV15	NA	TRBJ2-2	NA	ATSRVAQMNTGELF
TRBV5-1	NA	TRBJ2-1	NA	ASSLSLGPYNEQF
TRBV7-9	NA	TRBJ1-3	NA	ASSLDANSGNTIY
TRBV28	NA	TRBJ1-5	NA	ASSLSGRNQPQH
TRBV6-1	once	TRBJ2-4	NA	ASSESELRLAKNIQY
TRBV14	NA	TRBJ1-1	TRBD1	ATRRQGPMNTEAF
TRBV9	NA	TRBJ2-7	NA	ASSARGSSYEQY
TRBV6-5	NA	TRBJ1-2	TRBD1	ASQPGGDYGYT
TRBV11-2	NA	TRBJ2-7	NA	ASSRQTGGYEQY
TRBV7-2	NA	TRBJ2-3	NA	ASSYRNADTQY
TRBV5-5	NA	TRBJ1-6	NA	ASSPGPPSRNSPLH
TRBV12-3/TRBV12-4	once	TRBJ1-2	NA	ASNSDGYYGYT
TRBV30	NA	TRBJ1-2	TRBD1	AWSGDRASYGYT